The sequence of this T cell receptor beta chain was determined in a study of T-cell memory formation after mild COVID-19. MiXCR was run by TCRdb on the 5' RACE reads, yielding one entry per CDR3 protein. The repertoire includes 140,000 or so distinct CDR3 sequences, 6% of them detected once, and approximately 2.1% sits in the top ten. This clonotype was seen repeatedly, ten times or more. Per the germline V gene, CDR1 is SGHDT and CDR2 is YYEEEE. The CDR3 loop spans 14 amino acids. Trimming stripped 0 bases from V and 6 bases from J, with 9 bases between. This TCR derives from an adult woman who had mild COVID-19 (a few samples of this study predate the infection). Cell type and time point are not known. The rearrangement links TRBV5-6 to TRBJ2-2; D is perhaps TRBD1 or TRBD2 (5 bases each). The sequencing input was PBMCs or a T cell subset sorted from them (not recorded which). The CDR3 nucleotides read TGTGCCAGCAGCTTGGGTAGGGACCCCGGGGAGCTGTTTTTT. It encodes CASSLGRDPGELFF.